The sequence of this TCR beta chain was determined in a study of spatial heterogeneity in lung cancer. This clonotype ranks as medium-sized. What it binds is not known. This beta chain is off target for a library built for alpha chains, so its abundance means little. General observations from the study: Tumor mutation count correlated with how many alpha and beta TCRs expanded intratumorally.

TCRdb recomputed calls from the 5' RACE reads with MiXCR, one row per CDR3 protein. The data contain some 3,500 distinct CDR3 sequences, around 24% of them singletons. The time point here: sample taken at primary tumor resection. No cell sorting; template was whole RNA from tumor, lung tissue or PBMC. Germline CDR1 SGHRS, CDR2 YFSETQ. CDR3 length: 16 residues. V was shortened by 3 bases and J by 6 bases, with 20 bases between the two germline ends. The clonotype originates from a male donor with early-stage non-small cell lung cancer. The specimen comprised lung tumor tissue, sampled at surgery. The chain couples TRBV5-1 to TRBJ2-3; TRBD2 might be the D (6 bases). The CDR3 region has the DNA TGCGCCAGCAGCTCCCCCCTGAGGGTGGGGGGTGATACGCAGTATTTT. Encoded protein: CASSSPLRVGGDTQYF.